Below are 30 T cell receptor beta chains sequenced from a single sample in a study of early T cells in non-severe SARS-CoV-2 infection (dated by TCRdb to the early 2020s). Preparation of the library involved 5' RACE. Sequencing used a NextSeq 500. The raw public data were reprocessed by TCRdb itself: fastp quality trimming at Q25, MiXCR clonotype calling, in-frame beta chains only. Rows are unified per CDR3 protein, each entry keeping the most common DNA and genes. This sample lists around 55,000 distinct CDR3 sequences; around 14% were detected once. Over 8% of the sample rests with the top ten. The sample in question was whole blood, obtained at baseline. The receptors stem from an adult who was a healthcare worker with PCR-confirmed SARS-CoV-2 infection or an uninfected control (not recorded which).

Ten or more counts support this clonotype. The CDR3 loop is CASSLWVGNEYF. The DNA for the CDR3 is TGTGCCAGCAGTTTATGGGTAGGGAATGAGTACTTC. The chain combines TRBV28 with TRBJ2-7; D remains unclear. This CDR3 is built from 12 residues. CDR1 is MDHEN, CDR2 SYDVKM, per germline. V was cut by 0 bases and J by 11 bases, with 11 bases left in between.

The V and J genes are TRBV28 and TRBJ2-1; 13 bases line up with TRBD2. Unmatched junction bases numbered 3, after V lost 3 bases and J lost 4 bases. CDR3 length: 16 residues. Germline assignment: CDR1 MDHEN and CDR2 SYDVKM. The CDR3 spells CASSLGLAGKYNEQFF. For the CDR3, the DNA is TGTGCCAGCAGTTTGGGACTAGCGGGGAAATACAATGAGCAGTTCTTC.

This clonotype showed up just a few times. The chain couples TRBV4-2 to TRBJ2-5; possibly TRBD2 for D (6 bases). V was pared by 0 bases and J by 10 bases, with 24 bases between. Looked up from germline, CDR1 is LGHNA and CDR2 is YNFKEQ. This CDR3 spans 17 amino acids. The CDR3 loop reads CASSQDHGRPRPEDQYF. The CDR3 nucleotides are TGTGCCAGCAGCCAAGATCACGGGAGACCCCGCCCGGAGGACCAGTACTTC.

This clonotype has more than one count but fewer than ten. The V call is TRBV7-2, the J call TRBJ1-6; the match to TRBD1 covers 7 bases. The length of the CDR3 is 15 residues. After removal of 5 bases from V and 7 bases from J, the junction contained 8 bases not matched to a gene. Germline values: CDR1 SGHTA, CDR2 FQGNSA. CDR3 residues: CASSPRQGSNSPLHF. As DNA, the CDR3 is TGTGCCAGCAGCCCCCGACAGGGAAGCAATTCACCCCTCCACTTT.

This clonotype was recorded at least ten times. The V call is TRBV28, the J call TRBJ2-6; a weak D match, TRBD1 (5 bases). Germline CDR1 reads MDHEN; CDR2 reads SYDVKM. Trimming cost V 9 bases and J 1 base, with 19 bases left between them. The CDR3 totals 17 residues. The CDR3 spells CASISGATESGANVLTF. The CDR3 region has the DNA TGTGCCAGTATTAGTGGGGCCACAGAGTCTGGGGCCAACGTCCTGACTTTC.

CDR3 in amino acids: CASSLFGRSGANVLTF. The CDR3 coding sequence is TGTGCCAGCAGCTTATTTGGGCGATCTGGGGCCAACGTCCTGACTTTC. The chain couples TRBV7-9 to TRBJ2-6; no clear D gene. Trimming removed 2 bases at V and 1 base at J, with 9 bases between. Germline loops: CDR1 SEHNR, CDR2 FQNEAQ (reference sequence). The CDR3 is made up of 16 amino acids.

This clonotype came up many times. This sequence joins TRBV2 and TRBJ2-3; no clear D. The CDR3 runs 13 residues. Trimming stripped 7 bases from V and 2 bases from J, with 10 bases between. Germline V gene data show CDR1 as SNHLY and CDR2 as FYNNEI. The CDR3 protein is CASMASSTDTQYF. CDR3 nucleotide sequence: TGTGCCAGCATGGCCTCATCCACAGATACGCAGTATTTT.

For the CDR3, the DNA is TGTGCCAGCAGCCCCGGGGGGGCCTCGGGAAACACCATATATTTT. Translation: CASSPGGASGNTIYF. The chain is built from TRBV11-3 and TRBJ1-3, with a possible D match to TRBD1 (6 bases). This CDR3 contains 15 residues. From germline, CDR1 is SGHNT and CDR2 YENEEA. Trimming removed 5 bases at V and 4 bases at J, with 15 bases between.

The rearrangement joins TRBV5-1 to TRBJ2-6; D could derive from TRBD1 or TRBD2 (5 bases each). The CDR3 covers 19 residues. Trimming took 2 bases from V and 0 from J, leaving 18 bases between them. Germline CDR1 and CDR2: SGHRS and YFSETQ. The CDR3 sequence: CASSLSAGSFFSGANVLTF. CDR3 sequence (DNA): TGCGCCAGCAGCTTATCGGCAGGGAGTTTTTTCTCTGGGGCCAACGTCCTGACTTTC.

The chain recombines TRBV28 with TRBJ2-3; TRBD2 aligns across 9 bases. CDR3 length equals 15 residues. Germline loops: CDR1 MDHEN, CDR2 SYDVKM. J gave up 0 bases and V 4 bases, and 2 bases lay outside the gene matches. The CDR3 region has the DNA TGTGCCAGCAGTTCTAGCGGGGACAGCACAGATACGCAGTATTTT. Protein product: CASSSSGDSTDTQYF.

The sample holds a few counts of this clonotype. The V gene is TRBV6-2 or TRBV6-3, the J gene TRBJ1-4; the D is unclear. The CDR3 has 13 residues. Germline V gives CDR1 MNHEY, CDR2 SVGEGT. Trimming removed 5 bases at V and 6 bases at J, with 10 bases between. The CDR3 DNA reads TGTGCCAGCAGTCCTACTCTCTATGAAAAACTGTTTTTT. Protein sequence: CASSPTLYEKLFF.

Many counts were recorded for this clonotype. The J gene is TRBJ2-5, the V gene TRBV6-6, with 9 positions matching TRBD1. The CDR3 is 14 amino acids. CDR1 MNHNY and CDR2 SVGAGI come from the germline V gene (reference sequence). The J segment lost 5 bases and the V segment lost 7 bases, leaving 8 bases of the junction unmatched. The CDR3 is CASTPGGQGETQYF. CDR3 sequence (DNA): TGTGCCAGCACCCCCGGGGGACAGGGTGAGACCCAGTACTTC.

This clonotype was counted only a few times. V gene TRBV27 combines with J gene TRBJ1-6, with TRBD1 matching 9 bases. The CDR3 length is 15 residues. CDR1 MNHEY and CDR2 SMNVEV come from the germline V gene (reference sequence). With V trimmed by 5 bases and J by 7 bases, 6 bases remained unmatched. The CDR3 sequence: CASSVTGQGNSPLHF. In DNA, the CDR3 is TGTGCCAGCAGTGTCACGGGACAGGGAAATTCACCCCTCCACTTT.

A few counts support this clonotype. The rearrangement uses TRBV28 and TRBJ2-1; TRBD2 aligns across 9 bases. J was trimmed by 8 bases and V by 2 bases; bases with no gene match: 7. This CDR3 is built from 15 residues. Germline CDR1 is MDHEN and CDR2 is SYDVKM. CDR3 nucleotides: TGTGCCAGCAGTTTAGGGGTAGCGGGGGTGCATGAGCAGTTCTTC. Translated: CASSLGVAGVHEQFF.

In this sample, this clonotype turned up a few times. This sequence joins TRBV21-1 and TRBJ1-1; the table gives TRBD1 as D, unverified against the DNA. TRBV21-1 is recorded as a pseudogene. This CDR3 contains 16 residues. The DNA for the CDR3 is TGTGCCAGCAGCAAAGTAAGCGGACACAAGAACACTGAAGCTTTCTTT. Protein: CASSKVSGHKNTEAFF.

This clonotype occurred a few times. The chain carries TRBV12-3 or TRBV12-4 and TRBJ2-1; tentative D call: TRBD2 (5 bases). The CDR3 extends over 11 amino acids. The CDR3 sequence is CATGSYNEQFF. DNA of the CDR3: TGTGCGACGGGATCCTACAATGAGCAGTTCTTC.

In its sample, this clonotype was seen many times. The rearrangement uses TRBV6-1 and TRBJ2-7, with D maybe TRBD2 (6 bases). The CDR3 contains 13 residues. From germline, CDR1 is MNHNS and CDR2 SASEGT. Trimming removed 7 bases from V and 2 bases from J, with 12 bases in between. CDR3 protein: CASTRDFAYEQYF. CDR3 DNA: TGTGCCAGCACGAGGGACTTCGCCTACGAGCAGTACTTC.

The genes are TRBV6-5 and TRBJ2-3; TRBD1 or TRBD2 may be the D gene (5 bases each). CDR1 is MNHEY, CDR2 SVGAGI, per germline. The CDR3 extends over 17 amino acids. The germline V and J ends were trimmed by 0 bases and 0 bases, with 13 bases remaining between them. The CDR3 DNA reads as TGTGCCAGCAGTTACTCGACCCGGGGCCCTAGCACAGATACGCAGTATTTT. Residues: CASSYSTRGPSTDTQYF.

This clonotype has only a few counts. The DNA of the CDR3 is TGCGCCAGCACCCTTGGAGGGACTAGCGACTACAATGAGCAGTTCTTC. It encodes CASTLGGTSDYNEQFF. This chain links TRBV5-1 with TRBJ2-1; TRBD2 aligns across 10 bases. The germline V gene encodes CDR1 SGHRS and CDR2 YFSETQ. The CDR3 length is 16 residues. V lost 6 bases, J lost 3 bases, and 9 bases stayed unmatched.

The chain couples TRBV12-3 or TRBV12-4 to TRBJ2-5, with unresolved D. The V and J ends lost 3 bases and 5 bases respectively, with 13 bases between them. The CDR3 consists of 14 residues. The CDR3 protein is CASSLSLSGETQYF. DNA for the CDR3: TGTGCCAGCAGTTTGAGCTTATCGGGCGAGACCCAGTACTTC.

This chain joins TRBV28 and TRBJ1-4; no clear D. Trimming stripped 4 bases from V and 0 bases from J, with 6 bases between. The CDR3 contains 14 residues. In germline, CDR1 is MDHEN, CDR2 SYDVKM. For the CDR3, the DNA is TGTGCCAGCAGTTCTCGAGCAACTAATGAAAAACTGTTTTTT. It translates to CASSSRATNEKLFF.

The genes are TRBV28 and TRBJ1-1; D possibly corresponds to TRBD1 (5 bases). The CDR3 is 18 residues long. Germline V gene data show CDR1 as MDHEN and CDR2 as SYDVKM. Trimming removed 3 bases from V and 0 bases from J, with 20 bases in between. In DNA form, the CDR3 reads TGTGCCAGCAGTTTGTTCTGGACCCGGGGCGTCATGAACACTGAAGCTTTCTTT. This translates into CASSLFWTRGVMNTEAFF.

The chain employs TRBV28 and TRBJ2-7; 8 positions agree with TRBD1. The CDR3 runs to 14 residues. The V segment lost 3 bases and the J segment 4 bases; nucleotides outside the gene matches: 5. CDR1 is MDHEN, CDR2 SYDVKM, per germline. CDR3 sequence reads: CASSFSDRGYEQYF. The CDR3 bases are TGTGCCAGCAGTTTTTCCGACAGGGGTTACGAGCAGTACTTC.

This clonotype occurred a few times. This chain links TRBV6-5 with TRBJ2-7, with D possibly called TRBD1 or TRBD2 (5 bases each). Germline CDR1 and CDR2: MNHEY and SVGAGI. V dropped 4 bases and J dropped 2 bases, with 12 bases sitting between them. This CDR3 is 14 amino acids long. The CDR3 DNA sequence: TGTGCCAGCAGTTGGGACCCGACTACCTACGAGCAGTACTTC. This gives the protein CASSWDPTTYEQYF.

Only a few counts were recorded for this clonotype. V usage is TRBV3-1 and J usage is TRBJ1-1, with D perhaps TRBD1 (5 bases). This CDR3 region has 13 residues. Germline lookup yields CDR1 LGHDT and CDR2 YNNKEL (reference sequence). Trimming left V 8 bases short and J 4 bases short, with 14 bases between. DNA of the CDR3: TGTGCCAGCGGGCAGCCAGGGCCCACTGAAGCTTTCTTT. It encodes CASGQPGPTEAFF. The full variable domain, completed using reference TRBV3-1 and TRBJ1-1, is DTAVSQTPKYLVTQMGNDKSIKCEQNLGHDTMYWYKQDSKKFLKIMFSYNNKELIINETVPNRFSPKSPDKAHLNLHINSLELGDSAVYFCASGQPGPTEAFFGQGTRLTVV.

CDR3 protein: CSAMWTDSNQPQHF. CDR3 DNA: TGCAGTGCTATGTGGACAGATAGCAATCAGCCCCAGCATTTT. The chain joins TRBV20-1 to TRBJ1-5; TRBD1 is a possible D gene (6 bases). V lost 4 bases to trimming and J lost 0 bases, with 10 bases between them. The germline V gene encodes CDR1 DFQATT and CDR2 SNEGSKA (reference sequence). This CDR3 spans 14 amino acids.

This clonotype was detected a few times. The CDR3 reads CASSLTTGSFQETQYF. CDR3 sequence (DNA): TGTGCCAGCAGTCTCACCACAGGGTCTTTCCAGGAGACCCAGTACTTC. J is TRBJ2-5 and V is TRBV12-3 or TRBV12-4; TRBD1 is a possible D gene (6 bases). The V and J ends lost 5 bases and 5 bases respectively, with 21 bases between them. The length of the CDR3 is 16 residues.

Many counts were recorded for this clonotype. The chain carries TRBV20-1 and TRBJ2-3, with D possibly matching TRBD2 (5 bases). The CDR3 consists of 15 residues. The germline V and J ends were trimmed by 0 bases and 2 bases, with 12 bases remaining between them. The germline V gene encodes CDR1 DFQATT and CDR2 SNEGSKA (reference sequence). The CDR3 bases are TGCAGTGCTAGAGAAGGTAGCGCCAACACAGATACGCAGTATTTT. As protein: CSAREGSANTDTQYF.

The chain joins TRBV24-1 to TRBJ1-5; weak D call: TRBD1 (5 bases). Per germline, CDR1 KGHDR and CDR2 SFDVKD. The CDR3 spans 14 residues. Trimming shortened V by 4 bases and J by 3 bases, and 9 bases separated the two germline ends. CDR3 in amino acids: CATSDPGVNQPQHF. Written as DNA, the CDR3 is TGTGCCACCAGTGACCCGGGGGTCAATCAGCCCCAGCATTTT.

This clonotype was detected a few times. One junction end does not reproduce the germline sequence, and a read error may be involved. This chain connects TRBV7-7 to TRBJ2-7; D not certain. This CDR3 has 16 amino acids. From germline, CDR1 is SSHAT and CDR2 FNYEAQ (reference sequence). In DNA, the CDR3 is TGTGCTAGCAGCCCCGGCTTACGGGTTTTGTCCTACGAGCAGTACTTC. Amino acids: CASSPGLRVLSYEQYF.